This TCR beta chain is drawn from a study of OX40 agonist ivuxolimab in advanced cancers. Assay used: immunoSEQ multiplex PCR; TCRdb lists only in-frame clones, some missing. The sample lists some 54,000 clones, 84% occurring once. Germline V lookup: CDR1 MNHEY, CDR2 SVGAGI. This CDR3 is built from 15 residues. With 4 bases clipped from V and 1 base from J, the junction kept 6 bases outside the gene matches. The sample in question was CD4+ or CD8+ T cells sorted from blood, obtained in a trial of the OX40 agonist ivuxolimab. This chain joins TRBV6-5 and TRBJ2-5; 7 bases agree with TRBD2. This TCR was recovered from an adult with an advanced solid tumor such as melanoma, head and neck, liver or kidney cancer. The CDR3: CASSWGGGPQETQYF. In DNA form, the CDR3 reads TGTGCCAGCAGTTGGGGGGGAGGCCCCCAAGAGACCCAGTACTTC.